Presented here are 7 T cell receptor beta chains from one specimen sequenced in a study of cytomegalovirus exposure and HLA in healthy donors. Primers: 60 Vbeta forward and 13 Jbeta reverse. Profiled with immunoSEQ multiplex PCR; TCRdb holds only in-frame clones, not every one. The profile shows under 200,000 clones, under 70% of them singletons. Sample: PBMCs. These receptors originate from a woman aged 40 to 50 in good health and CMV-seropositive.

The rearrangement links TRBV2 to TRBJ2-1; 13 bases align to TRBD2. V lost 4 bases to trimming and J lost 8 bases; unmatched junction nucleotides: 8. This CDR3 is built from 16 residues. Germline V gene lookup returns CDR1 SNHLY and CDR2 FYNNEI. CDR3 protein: CASSVALAGGLDEQFF. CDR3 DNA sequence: TGTGCCAGCAGTGTAGCACTAGCGGGAGGGTTGGATGAGCAGTTCTTC.

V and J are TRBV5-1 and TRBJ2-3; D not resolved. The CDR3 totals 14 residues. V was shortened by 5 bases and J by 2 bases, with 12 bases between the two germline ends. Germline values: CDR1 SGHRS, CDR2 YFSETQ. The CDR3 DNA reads TGCGCCAGCAGTACGAGTGCCCCCACAGATACGCAGTATTTT. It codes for CASSTSAPTDTQYF.

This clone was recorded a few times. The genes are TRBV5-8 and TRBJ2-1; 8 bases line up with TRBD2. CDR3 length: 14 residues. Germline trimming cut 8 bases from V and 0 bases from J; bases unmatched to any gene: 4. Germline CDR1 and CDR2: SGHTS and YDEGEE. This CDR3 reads CASTSGSSYNEQFF. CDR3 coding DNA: TGTGCCAGTACTAGCGGTAGCTCCTACAATGAGCAGTTCTTC. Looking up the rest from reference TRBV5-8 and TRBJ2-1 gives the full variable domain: EAGVTQSPTHLIKTRGQQATLRCSPISGHTSVYWYQQALGLGLQFLLWYDEGEERNRGNFPPRFSGRQFPNYSSELNVNALELEDSALYLCASTSGSSYNEQFFGPGTRLTVL.

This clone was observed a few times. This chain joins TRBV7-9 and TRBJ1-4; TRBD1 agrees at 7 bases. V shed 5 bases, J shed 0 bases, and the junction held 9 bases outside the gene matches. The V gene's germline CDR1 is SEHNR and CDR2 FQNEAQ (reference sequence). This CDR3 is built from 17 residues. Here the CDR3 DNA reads TGTGCCAGCAGCCCACGAGGGGACAGCGCAACTAATGAAAAACTGTTTTTT. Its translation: CASSPRGDSATNEKLFF.

The DNA for the CDR3 is TGTGCCGCGGGGACAGGACCCTCCTACGAGCAGTACTTC. It yields the protein CAAGTGPSYEQYF. The V gene is TRBV27, the J gene TRBJ2-7, with 8 bases aligning to TRBD1. J lost 0 bases, V lost 11 bases, and 6 bases had no gene match. Looked up from germline, CDR1 is MNHEY and CDR2 is SMNVEV (reference sequence). This CDR3 has 13 amino acids.

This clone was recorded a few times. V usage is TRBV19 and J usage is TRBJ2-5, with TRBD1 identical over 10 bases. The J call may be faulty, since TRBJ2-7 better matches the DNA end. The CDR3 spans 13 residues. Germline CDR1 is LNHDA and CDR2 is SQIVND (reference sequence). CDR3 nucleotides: TGTGCCAGTAGTTGGACAGGGGGCTACGAGCAGTACTTC. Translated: CASSWTGGYEQYF.

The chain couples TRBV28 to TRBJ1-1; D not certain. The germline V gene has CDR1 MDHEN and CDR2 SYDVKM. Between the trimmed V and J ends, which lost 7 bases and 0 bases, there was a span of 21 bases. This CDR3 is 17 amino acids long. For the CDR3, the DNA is TGTGCCAGCATTGGTCTGCGAGGGAAGACCCTGAACACTGAAGCTTTCTTT. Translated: CASIGLRGKTLNTEAFF.